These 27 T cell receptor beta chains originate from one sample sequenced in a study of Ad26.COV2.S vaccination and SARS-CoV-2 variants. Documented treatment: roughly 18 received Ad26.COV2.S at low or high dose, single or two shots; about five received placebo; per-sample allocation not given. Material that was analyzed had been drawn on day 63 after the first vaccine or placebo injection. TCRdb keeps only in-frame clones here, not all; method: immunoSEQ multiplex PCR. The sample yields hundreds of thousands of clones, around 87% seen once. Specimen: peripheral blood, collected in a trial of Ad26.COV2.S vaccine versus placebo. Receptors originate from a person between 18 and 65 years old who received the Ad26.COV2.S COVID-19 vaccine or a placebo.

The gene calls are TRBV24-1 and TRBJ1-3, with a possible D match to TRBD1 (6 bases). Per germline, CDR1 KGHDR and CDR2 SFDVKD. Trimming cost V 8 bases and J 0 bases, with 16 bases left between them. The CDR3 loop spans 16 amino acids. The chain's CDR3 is CATKRPGATSGNTIYF. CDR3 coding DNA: TGTGCCACCAAAAGGCCAGGGGCGACCTCTGGAAACACCATATATTTT.

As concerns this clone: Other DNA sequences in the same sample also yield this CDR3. CDR3 sequence reads: CAWSVLSGNTIYF. CDR3 DNA sequence: TGTGCCTGGAGCGTTTTATCTGGAAACACCATATATTTT. V usage is TRBV30 and J usage is TRBJ1-3; D uncertain. With 3 bases removed from V and 1 base from J, the gap between germline ends came to 7 bases. CDR1 is GTSNPN, CDR2 SVGIG, per germline (reference sequence). There are 13 residues in the CDR3.

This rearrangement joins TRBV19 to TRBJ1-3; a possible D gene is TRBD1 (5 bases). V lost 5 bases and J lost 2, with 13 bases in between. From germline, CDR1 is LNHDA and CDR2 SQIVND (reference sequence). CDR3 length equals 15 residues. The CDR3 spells CASSDYQGTGNTIYF. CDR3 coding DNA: TGTGCCAGTAGTGACTACCAGGGAACTGGAAACACCATATATTTT.

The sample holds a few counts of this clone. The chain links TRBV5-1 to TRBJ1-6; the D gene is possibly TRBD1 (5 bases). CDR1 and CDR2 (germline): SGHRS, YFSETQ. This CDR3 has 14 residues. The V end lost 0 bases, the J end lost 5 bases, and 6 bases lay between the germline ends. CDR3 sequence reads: CASSLGQHNSPLHF. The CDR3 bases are TGCGCCAGCAGCTTGGGACAGCATAATTCACCCCTCCACTTT.

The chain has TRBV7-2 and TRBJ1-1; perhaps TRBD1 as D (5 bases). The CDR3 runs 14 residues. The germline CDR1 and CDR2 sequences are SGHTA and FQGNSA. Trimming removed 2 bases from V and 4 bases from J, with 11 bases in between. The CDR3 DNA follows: TGTGCCAGCAGCTTATGGGGGTTAGCCACTGAAGCTTTCTTT. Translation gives CASSLWGLATEAFF.

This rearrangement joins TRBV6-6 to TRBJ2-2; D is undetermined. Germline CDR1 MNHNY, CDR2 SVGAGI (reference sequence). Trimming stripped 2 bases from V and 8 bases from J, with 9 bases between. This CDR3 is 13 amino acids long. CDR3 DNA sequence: TGTGCCAGCAGTTACGGTATAGGGGGGGAGCTGTTTTTT. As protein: CASSYGIGGELFF.

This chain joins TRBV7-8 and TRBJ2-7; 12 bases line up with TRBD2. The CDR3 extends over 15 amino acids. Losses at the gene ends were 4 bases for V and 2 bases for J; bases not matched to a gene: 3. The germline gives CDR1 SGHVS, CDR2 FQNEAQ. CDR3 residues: CASSSRLAGAYEQYF. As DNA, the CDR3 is TGTGCCAGCAGCTCCAGACTAGCGGGGGCCTACGAGCAGTACTTC.

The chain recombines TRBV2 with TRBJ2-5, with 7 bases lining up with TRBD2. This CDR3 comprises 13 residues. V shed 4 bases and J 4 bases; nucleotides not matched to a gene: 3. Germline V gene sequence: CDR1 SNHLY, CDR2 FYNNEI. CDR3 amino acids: CASSVASGETQYF. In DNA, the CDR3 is TGTGCCAGCAGTGTGGCTAGCGGAGAGACCCAGTACTTC.

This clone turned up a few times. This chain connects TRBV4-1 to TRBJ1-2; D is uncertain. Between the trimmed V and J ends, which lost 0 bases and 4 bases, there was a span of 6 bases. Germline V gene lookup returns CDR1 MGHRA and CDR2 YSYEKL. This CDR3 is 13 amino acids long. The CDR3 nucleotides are TGCGCCAGCAGCCAAGAGGGTACCTATGGCTACACCTTC. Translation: CASSQEGTYGYTF.

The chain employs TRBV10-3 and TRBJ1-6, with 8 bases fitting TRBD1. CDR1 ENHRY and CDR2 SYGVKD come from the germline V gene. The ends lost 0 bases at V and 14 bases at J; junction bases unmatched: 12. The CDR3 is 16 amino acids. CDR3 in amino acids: CAISESTGGEFSALHF. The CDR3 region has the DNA TGTGCCATCAGTGAGTCAACAGGGGGGGAATTCTCGGCCCTCCACTTT.

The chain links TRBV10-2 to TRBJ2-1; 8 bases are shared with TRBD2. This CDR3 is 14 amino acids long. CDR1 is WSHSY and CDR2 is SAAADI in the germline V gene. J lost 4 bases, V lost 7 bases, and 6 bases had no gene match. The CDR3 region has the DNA TGCGCCAGCAATCGGGAGGGCCGTTACAATGAGCAGTTCTTC. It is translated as CASNREGRYNEQFF.

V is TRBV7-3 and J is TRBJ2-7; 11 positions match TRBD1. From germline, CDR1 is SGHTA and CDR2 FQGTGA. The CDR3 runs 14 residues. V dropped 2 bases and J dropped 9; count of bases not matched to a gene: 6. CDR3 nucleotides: TGTGCCAGCAGCTTATCAGGACAGGGGGCTCGGCAGTACTTC. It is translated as CASSLSGQGARQYF.

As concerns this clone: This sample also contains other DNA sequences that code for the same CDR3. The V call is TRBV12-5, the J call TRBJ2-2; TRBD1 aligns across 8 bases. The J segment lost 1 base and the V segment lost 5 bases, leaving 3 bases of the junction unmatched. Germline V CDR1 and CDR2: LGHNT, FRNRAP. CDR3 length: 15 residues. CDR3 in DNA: TGTGCTAGTGGTCCCGGGACAGGGAACACCGGGGAGCTGTTTTTT. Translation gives CASGPGTGNTGELFF.

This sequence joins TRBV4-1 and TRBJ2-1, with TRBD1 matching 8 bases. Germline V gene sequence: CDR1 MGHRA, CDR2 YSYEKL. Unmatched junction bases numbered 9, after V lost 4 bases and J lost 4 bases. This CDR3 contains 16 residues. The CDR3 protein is CASSLGRDRTYNEQFF. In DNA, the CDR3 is TGCGCCAGCAGCCTTGGCCGGGACAGGACGTACAATGAGCAGTTCTTC.

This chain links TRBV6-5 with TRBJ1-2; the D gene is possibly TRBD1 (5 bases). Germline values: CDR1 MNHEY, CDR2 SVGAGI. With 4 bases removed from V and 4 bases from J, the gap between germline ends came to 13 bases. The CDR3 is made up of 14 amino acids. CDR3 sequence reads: CASSSSHGGYGYTF. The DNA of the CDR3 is TGTGCCAGCAGTTCTTCCCATGGGGGCTATGGCTACACCTTC.

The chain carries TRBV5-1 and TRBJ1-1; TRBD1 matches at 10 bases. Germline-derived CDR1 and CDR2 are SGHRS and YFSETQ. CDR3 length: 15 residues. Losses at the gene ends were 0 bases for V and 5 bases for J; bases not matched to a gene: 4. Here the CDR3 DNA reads TGCGCCAGCAGCTTGGGGGGACAGGGGAAGACTGAAGCTTTCTTT. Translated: CASSLGGQGKTEAFF.

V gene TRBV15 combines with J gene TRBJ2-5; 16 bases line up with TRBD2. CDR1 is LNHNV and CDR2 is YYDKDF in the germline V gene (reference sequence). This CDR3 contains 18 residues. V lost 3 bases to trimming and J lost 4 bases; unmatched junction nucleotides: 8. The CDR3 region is CATSRPGLAGGRGETQYF. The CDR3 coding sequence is TGTGCCACCAGCAGGCCGGGACTAGCGGGGGGGCGGGGAGAGACCCAGTACTTC. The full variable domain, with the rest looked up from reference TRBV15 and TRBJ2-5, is DAMVIQNPRYQVTQFGKPVTLSCSQTLNHNVMYWYQQKSSQAPKLLFHYYDKDFNNEADTPDNFQSRRPNTSFCFLDIRSPGLGDTAMYLCATSRPGLAGGRGETQYFGPGTRLLVL.

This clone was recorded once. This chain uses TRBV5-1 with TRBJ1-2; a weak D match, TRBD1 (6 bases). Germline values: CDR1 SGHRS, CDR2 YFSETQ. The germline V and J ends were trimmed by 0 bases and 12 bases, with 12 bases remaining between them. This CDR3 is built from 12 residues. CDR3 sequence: CASSLEGGRNTF. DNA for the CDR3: TGCGCCAGCAGCTTGGAGGGGGGACGCAACACCTTC.

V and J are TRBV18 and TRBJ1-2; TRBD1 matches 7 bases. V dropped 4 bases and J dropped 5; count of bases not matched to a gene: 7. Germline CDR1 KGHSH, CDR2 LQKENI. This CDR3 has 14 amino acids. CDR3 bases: TGTGCCAGCTCACACGAACAGGGGTGGTATGGCTACACCTTC. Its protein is CASSHEQGWYGYTF. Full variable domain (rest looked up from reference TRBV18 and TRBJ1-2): NAGVMQNPRHLVRRRGQEARLRCSPMKGHSHVYWYRQLPEEGLKFMVYLQKENIIDESGMPKERFSAEFPKEGPSILRIQQVVRGDSAAYFCASSHEQGWYGYTFGSGTRLTVV.

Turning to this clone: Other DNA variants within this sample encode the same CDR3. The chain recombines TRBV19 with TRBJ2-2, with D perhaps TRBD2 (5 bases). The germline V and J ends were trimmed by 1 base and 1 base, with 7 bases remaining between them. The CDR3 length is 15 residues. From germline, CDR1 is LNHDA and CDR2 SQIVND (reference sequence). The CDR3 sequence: CASSIGTLNTGELFF. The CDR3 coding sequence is TGTGCCAGTAGTATAGGGACTTTGAACACCGGGGAGCTGTTTTTT. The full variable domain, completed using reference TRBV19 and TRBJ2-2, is DGGITQSPKYLFRKEGQNVTLSCEQNLNHDAMYWYRQDPGQGLRLIYYSQIVNDFQKGDIAEGYSVSREKKESFPLTVTSAQKNPTAFYLCASSIGTLNTGELFFGEGSRLTVL.

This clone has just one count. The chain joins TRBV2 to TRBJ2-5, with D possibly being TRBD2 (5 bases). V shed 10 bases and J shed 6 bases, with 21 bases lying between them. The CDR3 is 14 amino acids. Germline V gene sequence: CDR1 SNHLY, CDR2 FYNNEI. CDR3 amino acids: CATVRASLHKTQYF. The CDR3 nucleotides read TGTGCCACCGTTCGGGCTAGCCTACATAAGACCCAGTACTTC.

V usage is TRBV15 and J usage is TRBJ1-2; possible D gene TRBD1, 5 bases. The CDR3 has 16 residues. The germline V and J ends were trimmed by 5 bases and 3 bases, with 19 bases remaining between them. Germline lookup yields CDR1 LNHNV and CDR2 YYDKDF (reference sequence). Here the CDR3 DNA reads TGTGCCACCAGCTCCGGGACGGTCGCCAGGGACTATGGCTACACCTTC. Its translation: CATSSGTVARDYGYTF.

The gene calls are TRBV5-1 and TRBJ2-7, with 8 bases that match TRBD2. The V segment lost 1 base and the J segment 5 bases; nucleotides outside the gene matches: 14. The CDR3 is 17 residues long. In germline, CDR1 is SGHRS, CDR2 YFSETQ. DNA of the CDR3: TGCGCCAGCAGCTTGTTTCCCAGCGGGAGCAAATCCCACGAGCAGTACTTC. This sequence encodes CASSLFPSGSKSHEQYF.

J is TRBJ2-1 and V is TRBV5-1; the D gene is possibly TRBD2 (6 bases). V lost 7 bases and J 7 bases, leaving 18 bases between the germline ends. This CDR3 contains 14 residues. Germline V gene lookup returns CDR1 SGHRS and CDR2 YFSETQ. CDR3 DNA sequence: TGCGCCAGCGCTATTATGGTCGGGGGTAATGAGCAGTTCTTC. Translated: CASAIMVGGNEQFF. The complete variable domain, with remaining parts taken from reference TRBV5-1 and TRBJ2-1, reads KAGVTQTPRYLIKTRGQQVTLSCSPISGHRSVSWYQQTPGQGLQFLFEYFSETQRNKGNFPGRFSGRQFSNSRSEMNVSTLELGDSALYLCASAIMVGGNEQFFGPGTRLTVL.

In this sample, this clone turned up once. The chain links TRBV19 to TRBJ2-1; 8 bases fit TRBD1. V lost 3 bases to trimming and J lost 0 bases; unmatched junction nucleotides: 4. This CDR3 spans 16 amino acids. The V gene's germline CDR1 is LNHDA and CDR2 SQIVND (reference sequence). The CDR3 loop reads CASSIWTGSSYNEQFF. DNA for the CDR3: TGTGCCAGTAGTATTTGGACAGGGTCCTCCTACAATGAGCAGTTCTTC. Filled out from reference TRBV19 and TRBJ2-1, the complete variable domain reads DGGITQSPKYLFRKEGQNVTLSCEQNLNHDAMYWYRQDPGQGLRLIYYSQIVNDFQKGDIAEGYSVSREKKESFPLTVTSAQKNPTAFYLCASSIWTGSSYNEQFFGPGTRLTVL.

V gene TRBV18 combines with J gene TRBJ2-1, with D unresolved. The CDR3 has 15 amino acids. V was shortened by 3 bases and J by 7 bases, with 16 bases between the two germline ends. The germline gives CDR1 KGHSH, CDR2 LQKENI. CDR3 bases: TGTGCCAGCTCACCTCCCCGGACCCTGATAAATGAGCAGTTCTTC. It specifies CASSPPRTLINEQFF.

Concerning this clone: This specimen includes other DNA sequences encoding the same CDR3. The CDR3 reads CASSGGAGELFF. The CDR3 DNA sequence: TGTGCCAGCAGCGGCGGGGCCGGGGAGCTGTTTTTT. The chain recombines TRBV11-3 with TRBJ2-2; D is possibly TRBD2 (6 bases). Germline-derived CDR1 and CDR2 are SGHNT and YENEEA. With 5 bases removed from V and 6 bases from J, the gap between germline ends came to 7 bases. This CDR3 spans 12 amino acids.